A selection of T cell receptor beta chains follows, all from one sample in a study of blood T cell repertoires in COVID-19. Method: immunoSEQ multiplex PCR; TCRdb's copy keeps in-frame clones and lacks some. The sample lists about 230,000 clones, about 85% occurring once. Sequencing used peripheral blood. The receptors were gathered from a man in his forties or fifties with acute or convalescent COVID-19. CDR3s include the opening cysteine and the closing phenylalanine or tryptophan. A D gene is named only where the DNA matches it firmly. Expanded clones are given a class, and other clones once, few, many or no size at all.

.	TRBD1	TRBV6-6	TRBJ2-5	TGTGCCACCGCGGACAGGGGAGAGACCCAGTACTTC	CATADRGETQYF
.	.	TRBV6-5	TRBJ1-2	TGTGCCAGCAGCGTCTCGAGGGTAGACTATGGCTACACCTTC	CASSVSRVDYGYTF
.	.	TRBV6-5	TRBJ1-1	TGTGCCAGCACCCCCACGGGGAGATACACTGAAGCTTTCTTT	CASTPTGRYTEAFF
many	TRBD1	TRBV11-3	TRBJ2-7	TGTGCCAGCAGCCCCGGACAGGGGGACTACGAGCAGTACTTC	CASSPGQGDYEQYF
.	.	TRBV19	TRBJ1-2	TGTGCCAGTAGTTTGGGAGGTCGGAGTGGCTACACCTTC	CASSLGGRSGYTF
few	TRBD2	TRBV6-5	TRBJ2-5	TGTGCCAGCAGTTCTCAGCGGGGGCGGACCCAGTACTTC	CASSSQRGRTQYF
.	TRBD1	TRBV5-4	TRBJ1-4	TGTGCCAGCAGCGCGCGGGGCAGGGGGCAGAATGAAAAACTGTTTTTT	CASSARGRGQNEKLFF
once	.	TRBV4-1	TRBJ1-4	TGCGCCAGCAGCCAAGGAACAGCCGGGGGGCGGTCTAATGAAAAACTGTTTTTT	CASSQGTAGGRSNEKLFF
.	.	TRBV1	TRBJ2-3	TGCACCAGCTCGACACAGGGGATAATGCAGTATTTT	CTSSTQGIMQYF
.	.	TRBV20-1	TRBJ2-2	TGCAGTGCTAGCGGGGCCGGGGAGCTGTTTTTT	CSASGAGELFF
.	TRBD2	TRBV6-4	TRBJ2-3	TGTGCCAGCAGTGAGGGGACTAGCGGCACAGATACGCAGTATTTT	CASSEGTSGTDTQYF
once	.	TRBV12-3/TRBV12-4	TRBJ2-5	TGTGCCAGCAGCCTCTCTCGGGAGACCCAGTACTTC	CASSLSRETQYF
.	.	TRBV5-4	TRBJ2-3	TGTGCCAGCAGCTTGGCCCGATCGCACTCCACAGATACGCAGTATTTT	CASSLARSHSTDTQYF
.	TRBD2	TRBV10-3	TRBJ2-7	TGTGCCATCAGCCTCCGTTCCGGGGGGACTGACGAGCAGTACTTC	CAISLRSGGTDEQYF
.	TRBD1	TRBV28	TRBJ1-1	TGTGCCAGCAGTTCAGGGGGCGGTAGGAACACTGAAGCTTTCTTT	CASSSGGGRNTEAFF
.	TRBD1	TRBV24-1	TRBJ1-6	TGTGCCACCAGTGAGGGACAGGGGGGTAATTCACCCCTCCACTTT	CATSEGQGGNSPLHF
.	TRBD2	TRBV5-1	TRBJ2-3	TGCGCCAGCAGCAGGACTAGCGGGGGCAACACAGATACGCAGTATTTT	CASSRTSGGNTDTQYF
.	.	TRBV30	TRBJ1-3	TGTGCCTGGAGTTCCCGTCGAAACACCATATATTTT	CAWSSRRNTIYF
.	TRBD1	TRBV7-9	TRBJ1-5	TGTGCCAGCAGCCCGGGGGACAGACCCAATCAGCCCCAGCATTTT	CASSPGDRPNQPQHF
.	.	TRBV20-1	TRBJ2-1	TGCAGTGCTAGGAGGGGGAATGAGCAGTTCTTC	CSARRGNEQFF
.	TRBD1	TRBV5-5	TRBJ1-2	TGTGCCAGCAGCCTCGGACAGGGGGCGTATTATGGCTACACCTTC	CASSLGQGAYYGYTF
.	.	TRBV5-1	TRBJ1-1	TGCGCCAGCAGCCAAGGGGTGTTGAACACTGAAGCTTTCTTT	CASSQGVLNTEAFF
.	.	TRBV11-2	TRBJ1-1	TGTGCCAGCAGCTTAGATCTTCCCAACACTGAAGCTTTCTTT	CASSLDLPNTEAFF
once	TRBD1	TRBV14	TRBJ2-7	TGTGCCAGCAGCCAAGATCCCCAGGGGGTCCACGAGCAGTACTTC	CASSQDPQGVHEQYF
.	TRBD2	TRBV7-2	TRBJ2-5	TGTGCCAGCAGCTTTGGCGGGGGGCAAGAGACCCAGTACTTC	CASSFGGGQETQYF
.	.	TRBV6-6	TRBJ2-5	TGTGCCAGCAGTTACGAGGGGGATTCAGAGACCCAGTACTTC	CASSYEGDSETQYF
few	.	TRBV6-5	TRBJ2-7	TGTGCCAGCGGGGAGCCGACCCACGAGCAGTACTTC	CASGEPTHEQYF
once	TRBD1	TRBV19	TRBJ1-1	TGTGCCAGTAGTTCCAGGGGGCGGTTGGACACTGAAGCTTTCTTT	CASSSRGRLDTEAFF
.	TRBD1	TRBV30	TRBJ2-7	TGTGCCTGTGGACACGGGACAGGGACTCCCGAGCAGTACTTC	CACGHGTGTPEQYF
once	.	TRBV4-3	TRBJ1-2	TGCGCCAGCAGCCAAGTGGCCCGGGCCCCCCCCGGGGATGGCTACACCTTC	CASSQVARAPPGDGYTF
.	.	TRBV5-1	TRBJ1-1	TGCGCCAGCAGCTCGCAGGGAGGCAACACTGAAGCTTTCTTT	CASSSQGGNTEAFF
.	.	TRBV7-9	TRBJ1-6	TGTGCCAGCAGAAAGGGGCCCTATAATTCACCCCTCCACTTT	CASRKGPYNSPLHF
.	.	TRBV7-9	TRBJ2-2	TGTGCCAGCATCCCCCCTGTAGTGGTGCCGCCCGGGGAGCTGTTTTTT	CASIPPVVVPPGELFF